Following are 12 T cell receptor beta chains from one sample sequenced in a study of blood T cell repertoires in COVID-19. TCRdb's copy holds only in-frame clones and misses some; the assay was immunoSEQ multiplex PCR. The table lists approximately 52,000 clones, roughly 89% of them singletons. Source material: peripheral blood. The receptors come from a man aged 60 to 75 with active COVID-19.

The V and J genes are TRBV19 and TRBJ1-1; 12 nucleotides line up with TRBD1. The CDR3 sequence is 14 residues long. Germline lookup yields CDR1 LNHDA and CDR2 SQIVND (reference sequence). V lost 5 bases to trimming and J lost 9 bases; unmatched junction nucleotides: 7. The CDR3 protein is CASSSPGQGAQAFF. CDR3 coding DNA: TGTGCCAGTAGTTCACCGGGACAGGGGGCACAAGCTTTCTTT. Filled out from reference TRBV19 and TRBJ1-1, the complete variable domain reads DGGITQSPKYLFRKEGQNVTLSCEQNLNHDAMYWYRQDPGQGLRLIYYSQIVNDFQKGDIAEGYSVSREKKESFPLTVTSAQKNPTAFYLCASSSPGQGAQAFFGQGTRLTVV.

V is TRBV11-2 and J is TRBJ1-6, with 8 bases lining up with TRBD1. The CDR3 length is 17 residues. The trim removed 5 bases at V and 7 bases at J, leaving 13 bases unmatched. CDR1 and CDR2 (germline): SGHAT, FQNNGV. CDR3: CASSPLRGRRGNSPLHF. The CDR3 DNA follows: TGTGCCAGCAGCCCCCTCAGGGGGCGAAGGGGGAATTCACCCCTCCACTTT.

The chain is built from TRBV18 and TRBJ2-2; D is perhaps TRBD2 (5 bases). The CDR3 length is 16 residues. The germline V and J ends were trimmed by 0 bases and 4 bases, with 12 bases remaining between them. The germline V gene has CDR1 KGHSH and CDR2 LQKENI. The CDR3 nucleotides are TGTGCCAGCTCACCACCAAGTAGCCGGGGCACCGGGGAGCTGTTTTTT. As protein: CASSPPSSRGTGELFF.

V usage is TRBV10-3 and J usage is TRBJ2-1, with D perhaps matching TRBD2 (7 bases). Germline V gene lookup returns CDR1 ENHRY and CDR2 SYGVKD. The CDR3 contains 15 residues. With 2 bases removed from V and 8 bases from J, the gap between germline ends came to 16 bases. The CDR3 reads CAISEARGGGYEQFF. CDR3 bases: TGTGCCATCAGTGAGGCTAGAGGGGGAGGGTATGAGCAGTTCTTC.

V is TRBV28 and J is TRBJ2-3; D not certain. V dropped 5 bases and J dropped 4 bases, with 10 bases sitting between them. Germline loops: CDR1 MDHEN, CDR2 SYDVKM. The CDR3 runs to 13 residues. This CDR3 reads CASSQQYPDTQYF. The CDR3 coding sequence is TGTGCCAGCAGTCAACAGTACCCAGATACGCAGTATTTT.

The chain recombines TRBV5-4 with TRBJ2-5; TRBD2 agrees at 8 bases. In germline, CDR1 is SGHNT, CDR2 YYREEE (reference sequence). The CDR3 loop spans 15 amino acids. Trimming took 5 bases from V and 4 from J; bases not matched to a gene: 10. CDR3 nucleotides: TGTGCCAGCAGTCCGCCGACTAGCGATCGAGAGACCCAGTACTTC. This codes for CASSPPTSDRETQYF.

In its sample, this clone was seen once. The chain uses TRBV28 and TRBJ2-1; 8 bases fit TRBD2. Germline V CDR1 and CDR2: MDHEN, SYDVKM. The junction had 3 bases not matched to a gene; V was cut back by 5 bases and J by 9 bases. This CDR3 is 12 amino acids long. The CDR3 DNA follows: TGTGCCAGCAGTCCGGGGGGGATTGAGCAGTTCTTC. Its translation: CASSPGGIEQFF.

The chain recombines TRBV7-2 with TRBJ1-5; D is undetermined. With 2 bases removed from V and 1 base from J, the gap between germline ends came to 12 bases. This CDR3 has 16 residues. CDR1 is SGHTA, CDR2 FQGNSA, per germline. The CDR3 DNA follows: TGTGCCAGCAGCTTATTTGGTGGCAGGAGCAATCAGCCCCAGCATTTT. This translates into CASSLFGGRSNQPQHF.

J is TRBJ1-5 and V is TRBV3-1 (or the pseudogene TRBV3-2), with D maybe TRBD1 (6 bases). Germline V gene lookup returns CDR1 LGHDT and CDR2 YNNKEL (reference sequence). Trimming left V 3 bases short and J 4 bases short, with 10 bases between. This CDR3 is 14 amino acids long. In DNA form, the CDR3 reads TGTGCCAGCAGCCACAGGGGTAGGAATCAGCCCCAGCATTTT. Translation: CASSHRGRNQPQHF.

The sample holds one count of this clone. The CDR3 DNA reads TGTGCCAGCAGTTACTCGGGGCTCGGCAATCAGCCCCAGCATTTT. The encoded protein is CASSYSGLGNQPQHF. This rearrangement joins TRBV6-5 to TRBJ1-5, with a tentative D call TRBD1 (5 bases). The V gene lost 0 bases and the J gene lost 2 bases, with 8 bases spanning the gap. CDR1 and CDR2 from the germline V gene are MNHEY and SVGAGI. The CDR3 is made up of 15 amino acids.

This clone has only one observation. The chain links TRBV27 to TRBJ2-5; 7 positions agree with TRBD2. The CDR3 has 20 amino acids. Germline CDR1 reads MNHEY; CDR2 reads SMNVEV (reference sequence). V lost 1 base, J lost 5 bases, and 22 bases stayed unmatched. CDR3 coding DNA: TGTGCCAGCAGTTTATGGACTAGGCAAGAAGGGAGGCGGGTGTTGGAGACCCAGTACTTC. It is translated as CASSLWTRQEGRRVLETQYF.

This rearrangement joins TRBV9 to TRBJ2-7, with 9 bases aligning to TRBD2. The CDR3 is made up of 14 amino acids. J lost 6 bases, V lost 4 bases, and 8 bases had no gene match. The germline gives CDR1 SGDLS, CDR2 YYNGEE. The CDR3 loop is CASSPGTSPREQYF. In DNA form, the CDR3 reads TGTGCCAGCAGCCCGGGGACTAGCCCCCGCGAGCAGTACTTC.